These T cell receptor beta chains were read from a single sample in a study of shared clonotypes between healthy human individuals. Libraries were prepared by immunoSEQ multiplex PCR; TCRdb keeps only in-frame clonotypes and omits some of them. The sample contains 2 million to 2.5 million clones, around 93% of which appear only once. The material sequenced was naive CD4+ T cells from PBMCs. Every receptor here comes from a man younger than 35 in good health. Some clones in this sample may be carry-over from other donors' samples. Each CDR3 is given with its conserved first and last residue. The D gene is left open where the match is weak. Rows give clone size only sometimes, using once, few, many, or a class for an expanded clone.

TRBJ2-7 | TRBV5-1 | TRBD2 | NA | TGCGCCAGCAGCCCACGGACTAGCGGGAGAGACCACGAGCAGTACTTC | CASSPRTSGRDHEQYF
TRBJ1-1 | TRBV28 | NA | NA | TGTGCCAGCAGTTCGTCACAGAGAACTAACACTGAAGCTTTCTTT | CASSSSQRTNTEAFF
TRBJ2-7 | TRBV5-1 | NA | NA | TGCGCCAGCAGCTTTGAGGTATCCCATTCCTACGAGCAGTACTTC | CASSFEVSHSYEQYF
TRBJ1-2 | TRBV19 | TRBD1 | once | TGTGCCAGTAAGGGACAGGGTTTGGGTGGCTACACCTTC | CASKGQGLGGYTF
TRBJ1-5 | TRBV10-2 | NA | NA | TGCGCCAGCAGTCTATCTGGTGCTCAGCCCCAGCATTTT | CASSLSGAQPQHF
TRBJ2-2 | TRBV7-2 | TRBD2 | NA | TGTGCCAGCAGACATAAATTGGGACTAGCGGGAGGGCGAGGGGAGCTGTTTTTT | CASRHKLGLAGGRGELFF
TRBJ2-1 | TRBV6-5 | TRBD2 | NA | TGTGCCAGCAGTTACGTAACTAGCGGCTACAATGAGCAGTTCTTC | CASSYVTSGYNEQFF
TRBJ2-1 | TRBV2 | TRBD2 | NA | TGTGCCAGCAGGACGCTAGCGGGAGATTCCTACAATGAGCAGTTCTTC | CASRTLAGDSYNEQFF
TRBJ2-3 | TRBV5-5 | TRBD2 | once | TGTGCCAGCAGCACTCCGTTATTAGCGGGAGGTATGGCTAGCACAGATACGCAGTATTTT | CASSTPLLAGGMASTDTQYF
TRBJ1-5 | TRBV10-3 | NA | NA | TGTGCCATCAGTGAGTCGAGCTTTACAGGGCGTAATCAGCCCCAGCATTTT | CAISESSFTGRNQPQHF
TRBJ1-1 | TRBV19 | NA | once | TGTGCCAGTAGTTATACAGGCTACACTGAAGCTTTCTTT | CASSYTGYTEAFF
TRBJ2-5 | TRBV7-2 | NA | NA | TGTGCCAGCAGCCAAGGGGGGACCCAGTACTTC | CASSQGGTQYF
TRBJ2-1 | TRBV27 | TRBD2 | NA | TGTGCCAGCAGTTCCCCCGGCGGGAGGGCCACGGTTGAGCAGTTCTTC | CASSSPGGRATVEQFF